These 5 T cell receptor beta chains originate from one sample sequenced in a study of blood T cells in healthy people across ages. Alongside a J-beta primer mix, a sample-barcoded 5' primer served in a second PCR lasting 7 to 11 cycles. TCRdb re-called the 5' RACE reads through MiXCR, storing one row per CDR3 protein. This repertoire shows around 700,000 distinct CDR3 sequences, roughly 25% found once; its top ten account for more than 8%. These data are also associated with another study on T cells of mothers and their children.

The sequenced sample consisted of blood. The receptors were gathered from a boy between 10 and 17 years old in good health.

The V and J genes are TRBV21-1 and TRBJ2-1; the D call in the table, TRBD2, was not verified against the DNA. TRBV21-1 is annotated as a pseudogene. This CDR3 is 19 amino acids long. The CDR3 spells CASSKLRGASGRLYNEQFF. The CDR3 bases are TGTGCCAGCAGCAAACTTCGGGGGGCTAGCGGGAGACTCTACAATGAGCAGTTCTTC.

This clonotype was recorded a few times. The V gene is TRBV4-3, the J gene TRBJ2-3; D gene unclear. Germline loops: CDR1 LGHNA, CDR2 YSLEER. The V and J ends lost 3 bases and 2 bases respectively, with 15 bases between them. The CDR3 is 16 amino acids. CDR3 bases: TGCGCCAGCAGCCATGGACCTAGATGGAACACAGATACGCAGTATTTT. Protein product: CASSHGPRWNTDTQYF.

This clonotype was observed a handful of times. The J gene is TRBJ2-1, the V gene TRBV15; 12 positions agree with TRBD2. The J segment lost 9 bases and the V segment lost 3 bases, leaving 6 bases of the junction unmatched. Germline V gives CDR1 LNHNV, CDR2 YYDKDF (reference sequence). The CDR3 extends over 15 amino acids. As DNA, the CDR3 is TGTGCCACCAGCAGTTCTAGCGGGGGGGCCATTGAGCAGTTCTTC. Residues: CATSSSSGGAIEQFF.

CDR3 amino acids: CASSTPEGVYGYTF. CDR3 in DNA: TGTGCCAGCAGTACCCCTGAGGGGGTCTATGGCTACACCTTC. The chain links TRBV12-3 or TRBV12-4 to TRBJ1-2; possibly TRBD1 for D (6 bases). V lost 5 bases to trimming and J lost 4 bases, with 14 bases between them. The CDR3 covers 14 residues.

This clonotype was detected a few times. The rearrangement uses TRBV27 and TRBJ1-1; D may be TRBD1 (6 bases). Trimming pared 1 base from V and 7 bases from J, leaving 13 bases between. CDR1 and CDR2 (germline): MNHEY, SMNVEV (reference sequence). This CDR3 region has 14 residues. The CDR3 sequence: CASSLFPPGDEAFF. CDR3 bases: TGTGCCAGCAGTTTATTCCCCCCAGGGGATGAAGCTTTCTTT.